Following are 5 T cell receptor beta chains from one sample sequenced in a study of cytomegalovirus exposure and HLA in healthy donors. This PCR relied on a set of 60 Vbeta primers and 13 Jbeta primers. The method was immunoSEQ multiplex PCR; TCRdb's version includes in-frame clones alone and lacks a portion of them. Of 150,000 or so clones in the sample, around 78% were seen once. The sample taken for sequencing was PBMCs. The receptors derive from a woman in her thirties or forties in good health and CMV-seronegative.

The V and J genes are TRBV15 and TRBJ1-2; 7 positions match TRBD1. Germline assignment: CDR1 LNHNV and CDR2 YYDKDF (reference sequence). This CDR3 spans 14 amino acids. The V segment lost 4 bases and the J segment 9 bases; nucleotides outside the gene matches: 11. The CDR3 reads CATSTERQGVSYTF. The CDR3, as DNA: TGTGCCACCAGCACCGAAAGACAGGGAGTAAGCTACACCTTC.

J is TRBJ2-7 and V is TRBV7-6; D ambiguous. Trimming removed 4 bases from V and 1 base from J, with 11 bases in between. The CDR3 contains 14 residues. Per the germline V gene, CDR1 is SGHVS and CDR2 is FNYEAQ. CDR3 sequence (DNA): TGTGCCAGCAGCTCCGCACAGATATCCTACGAGCAGTACTTC. Translating gives CASSSAQISYEQYF.

The chain links TRBV19 to TRBJ2-5, with 7 bases fitting TRBD2. The CDR3 has 13 amino acids. Germline CDR1 LNHDA, CDR2 SQIVND (reference sequence). Trimming cost V 8 bases and J 5 bases; bases outside gene matches: 8. The CDR3 DNA reads as TGTGCCAGTGGGAGGGCCTTGATGGAGACCCAGTACTTC. Protein: CASGRALMETQYF.

The chain uses TRBV5-8 and TRBJ1-1, with D possibly TRBD1 on 6 matching bases. This CDR3 has 15 amino acids. The germline gives CDR1 SGHTS, CDR2 YDEGEE. The V end lost 2 bases, the J end lost 2 bases, and 13 bases lay between the germline ends. The CDR3 protein is CASSLEDRRNTEAFF. DNA of the CDR3: TGTGCCAGCAGCTTAGAGGACAGAAGAAACACTGAAGCTTTCTTT.

The genes are TRBV6-6 and TRBJ1-1, with no clear D. The germline V and J ends were trimmed by 6 bases and 0 bases, with 11 bases remaining between them. The germline gives CDR1 MNHNY, CDR2 SVGAGI (reference sequence). The CDR3 is 14 amino acids. CDR3 sequence: CASSLEGMNTEAFF. In DNA form, the CDR3 reads TGTGCCAGCAGCCTGGAGGGAATGAACACTGAAGCTTTCTTT.